Listed below are T cell receptor beta chains from one sample, sequenced in a study of PD-1 blockade in classical Hodgkin lymphoma. Sequencing was performed with immunoSEQ multiplex PCR; in TCRdb, only in-frame clones are kept and a portion is missing. Of tens of thousands of clones listed, approximately 92% are singletons. The sequenced sample was peripheral blood mononuclear cells (PBMCs), obtained before the fourth cycle of nivolumab. These receptor sequences come from a human donor with classical Hodgkin lymphoma. Both conserved end residues are trimmed from each CDR3.

>TRBV5-1|TRBJ1-6|12
ASSVGHYNSPLH
>TRBV2|TRBJ2-2|14
ASSEVLAGGNGELF
>TRBV6-5|TRBJ1-1|14
ASSYLYGHANTEAF
>TRBV5-1|TRBJ1-1|14
ASSLEVVGQGTEAF
>TRBV28|TRBJ2-7|13
ASRRGTASSYEQY
>TRBV6-5|TRBJ1-4|12
ASSPGTSFEKLF
>TRBV29-1|TRBJ2-3|11
SVGLAGGDTQY
>TRBV7-9|TRBJ1-1|12
ASSVIDRDTEAF
>TRBV5-8|TRBJ1-5|11
ASDPGAFQPQH
>TRBV2|TRBJ2-5|11
ASTRTGWGTQY
>TRBV25-1|TRBJ1-6|13
ASSDVGQANSPLH
>TRBV6-5|TRBJ2-1|12
ASSSLDPGQHPF
>TRBV19|TRBJ2-7|12
ASSMSGGNYEQY
>TRBV6-6|TRBJ2-5|8
ASGEETQY
>TRBV20-1|TRBJ2-7|8
SARDWEQY
>TRBV5-6|TRBJ2-7|12
ASSPGQGSYEQY
>TRBV7-6|TRBJ2-1|14
ASSLQGANSYNEQF
>TRBV18|TRBJ2-1|10
ASSQVGNEQF
>TRBV7-2|TRBJ2-3|14
ASSLVSGASTDTQY
>TRBV29-1|TRBJ2-1|10
SPQRGHDEQF
>TRBV4-2|TRBJ1-3|14
ASSQDVERSGNTIY
>TRBV9|TRBJ1-5|11
ASSVGGQQPQH
>TRBV7-9|TRBJ1-4|10
ASRGLKEKLF
>TRBV7-9|TRBJ1-2|15
ASSPRIGTGEEGGYT
>TRBV5-1|TRBJ2-7|17
ASFGRSLLTQGVAYEQY
>TRBV6-5|TRBJ2-5|10
ASSYARGTQY
>TRBV7-6|TRBJ2-1|16
ASSQGITPLLAYNEQF
>TRBV6-1|TRBJ2-2|12
ASSENRVTGELF
>TRBV6-1|TRBJ2-7|11
ATPGQGAGEQY
>TRBV28|TRBJ2-3|11
ASEGLDPDTQY
>TRBV9|TRBJ2-3|11
ASRGQGSDTQY
>TRBV6-5|TRBJ2-2|13
ASSYRLVNTGELF
>TRBV5-4|TRBJ2-7|12
ASSLAAGRSEQY
>TRBV9|TRBJ2-2|17
ASSVEPGTSGSGTGELF
>TRBV30|TRBJ2-2|10
AVTSRAGELF
>TRBV11-2|TRBJ2-7|15
ASSLRLAGVAVYEQY
>TRBV11-3|TRBJ2-1|10
ASSSPRGGEF
>TRBV5-1|TRBJ2-7|15
ASSLYPGTGDSYEQY
>TRBV5-5|TRBJ2-7|11
ASSLGGTYEQY
>TRBV28|TRBJ2-7|14
ASSLIPSRGAYEQY